These 19 T cell receptor beta chains were sequenced from one sample in a study of cytomegalovirus exposure and HLA in healthy donors (TCRdb year 2017). The receptor library was made with the immunoSEQ multiplex PCR assay. For the multiplex PCR, a mixture combining 60 forward primers for TCR Vbeta segments and 13 reverse primers for TCR Jbeta segments was used. The table was pulled from immuneACCESS by TCRdb, which kept in-frame rearrangements only. Such tables lose some clones; where checked, under half of the loss comes from unresolved V genes, and the rest has no known cause. A total of 70,000 to 95,000 clones appear in this sample, less than 65% of them only once. The biggest ten clones account for about 5% of the sample. The material sequenced was PBMCs. Receptors originate from a woman aged 25 to 39 in good health and CMV-seropositive.

The chain links TRBV6-6 to TRBJ2-7, with D maybe TRBD1 (6 bases). Per the germline V gene, CDR1 is MNHNY and CDR2 is SVGAGI (reference sequence). Trimming pared 5 bases from V and 3 bases from J, leaving 20 bases between. This CDR3 region has 16 residues. The CDR3 region has the DNA TGTGCCAGCAGTACGACCCGGGCAGGGGAGATCTACGAGCAGTACTTC. This gives the protein CASSTTRAGEIYEQYF.

This clone has only one observation. Mismatch with germline at one junction end may stem from a read error. The chain uses TRBV19 and TRBJ1-2; 10 bases map to TRBD1. The CDR3 totals 12 residues. CDR1 and CDR2 from the germline V gene are LNHDA and SQIVND (reference sequence). The DNA for the CDR3 is TGTGCCACCAGGACAGGGGGAGAAGGCTACCCCTTC. Its translation is CATRTGGEGYPF.

V gene TRBV5-1 combines with J gene TRBJ2-7, with a possible D match to TRBD2 (5 bases). The V and J ends lost 3 bases and 4 bases respectively, with 17 bases between them. The germline V gene encodes CDR1 SGHRS and CDR2 YFSETQ. The CDR3 consists of 15 residues. The CDR3 here is CASSSGRGAGYEQYF. The CDR3 bases are TGCGCCAGCAGCTCCGGACGGGGTGCAGGTTACGAGCAGTACTTC. The entire variable domain, with the rest obtained from reference TRBV5-1 and TRBJ2-7, is as follows: KAGVTQTPRYLIKTRGQQVTLSCSPISGHRSVSWYQQTPGQGLQFLFEYFSETQRNKGNFPGRFSGRQFSNSRSEMNVSTLELGDSALYLCASSSGRGAGYEQYFGPGTRLTVT.

The chain uses TRBV6-1 and TRBJ1-5; D not resolved. The V and J ends lost 7 bases and 7 bases respectively, with 14 bases between them. In germline, CDR1 is MNHNS, CDR2 SASEGT. CDR3 length: 13 residues. CDR3 nucleotide sequence: TGTGCCAGCATGGAGGGATTAGGGCAGCCCCAGCATTTT. Its translation: CASMEGLGQPQHF.

The V gene is TRBV7-2, the J gene TRBJ2-1; tentatively, D is TRBD2 (6 bases). Trimming pared 4 bases from V and 0 bases from J, leaving 10 bases between. CDR3 length: 15 residues. Germline CDR1 reads SGHTA; CDR2 reads FQGNSA. The CDR3 DNA is TGTGCCAGCAGCTCACGGGGGAGCTCCTACAATGAGCAGTTCTTC. Translation: CASSSRGSSYNEQFF.

The chain joins TRBV13 to TRBJ2-7; 10 positions agree with TRBD2. Germline CDR1 PRHDT, CDR2 FYEKMQ (reference sequence). The CDR3 loop spans 15 amino acids. J was trimmed by 6 bases and V by 0 bases; bases with no gene match: 5. CDR3 region: CASSLGAGGPSEQYF. The CDR3 coding sequence is TGTGCCAGCAGCTTAGGAGCGGGGGGGCCAAGCGAGCAGTACTTC.

This clone was seen more than once but under ten times. The chain joins TRBV7-9 to TRBJ1-1; possible D gene TRBD1, 6 bases. V shed 2 bases and J shed 7 bases, with 11 bases lying between them. The germline V gene encodes CDR1 SEHNR and CDR2 FQNEAQ (reference sequence). The CDR3 runs to 13 residues. The CDR3 reads CASSLTLQGEAFF. CDR3 nucleotide sequence: TGTGCCAGCAGCTTAACGTTACAGGGTGAAGCTTTCTTT.

This chain connects TRBV6-6 to TRBJ2-5; TRBD2 agrees at 8 bases. CDR3 length: 15 residues. The germline CDR1 and CDR2 sequences are MNHNY and SVGAGI (reference sequence). The V gene end was trimmed by 8 bases and the J gene end by 1 base; junction bases not matched to a gene: 9. The CDR3 reads CASLRSGGAQETQYF. CDR3 bases: TGTGCCAGCTTGAGGTCGGGGGGGGCCCAAGAGACCCAGTACTTC.

This clone was seen more than once but under ten times. The CDR3: CATRSNGNNQPQHF. The CDR3 DNA sequence: TGTGCCACCAGATCCAACGGGAACAATCAGCCCCAGCATTTT. V and J are TRBV15 and TRBJ1-5; D not certain. This CDR3 has 14 amino acids. V was cut by 6 bases and J by 3 bases, with 12 bases left in between. Germline-derived CDR1 and CDR2 are LNHNV and YYDKDF (reference sequence).

This clone has only one observation. This sequence joins TRBV4-1 and TRBJ1-2; perhaps TRBD1 as D (5 bases). Germline values: CDR1 MGHRA, CDR2 YSYEKL. The CDR3 covers 15 residues. Trimming removed 4 bases at V and 5 bases at J, with 17 bases between. The CDR3 DNA reads TGCGCCAGCAGCCCAAGCGGGGCTTGGCCTTATGGCTACACCTTC. Translating gives CASSPSGAWPYGYTF.

This clone has a handful of counts. This chain links TRBV10-3 with TRBJ2-7; possible D gene TRBD2, 5 bases. Trimming cost V 3 bases and J 4 bases, with 10 bases left between them. CDR3 size: 13 residues. CDR1 ENHRY and CDR2 SYGVKD come from the germline V gene. The CDR3 loop reads CAISDTSVYEQYF. The CDR3 coding sequence is TGTGCCATCAGTGATACTAGTGTGTACGAGCAGTACTTC.

The gene calls are TRBV2 and TRBJ2-6; the D gene is possibly TRBD1 (6 bases). Germline V gene data show CDR1 as SNHLY and CDR2 as FYNNEI. V lost 5 bases and J 3 bases, leaving 8 bases between the germline ends. This CDR3 is 14 amino acids long. The CDR3 reads CASSTGFGANVLTF. The CDR3 DNA reads as TGTGCCAGCAGTACAGGGTTTGGGGCCAACGTCCTGACTTTC. Supplemented by reference TRBV2 and TRBJ2-6, the full variable domain reads EPEVTQTPSHQVTQMGQEVILRCVPISNHLYFYWYRQILGQKVEFLVSFYNNEISEKSEIFDDQFSVERPDGSNFTLKIRSTKLEDSAMYFCASSTGFGANVLTFGAGSRLTVL.

This clone occurred a few times. The chain employs TRBV6-5 and TRBJ1-5, with a weak D call TRBD1 (6 bases). The CDR3 length is 15 residues. V lost 6 bases, J lost 5 bases, and 17 bases lay in between. Germline CDR1 reads MNHEY; CDR2 reads SVGAGI. CDR3: CASSDTGSPDQPQHF. The CDR3 coding sequence is TGTGCCAGCAGCGATACAGGGTCCCCTGATCAGCCCCAGCATTTT.

The rearrangement joins TRBV2 to TRBJ1-6; D gene uncertain. CDR3 size: 13 residues. Per germline, CDR1 SNHLY and CDR2 FYNNEI. V gave up 4 bases and J gave up 9 bases, with 10 bases separating them. CDR3 sequence: CASSGEGLSPLHF. The CDR3, as DNA: TGTGCCAGCAGTGGGGAGGGCCTTTCACCCCTCCACTTT.

The CDR3 sequence: CASRDRTGEETQYF. DNA for the CDR3: TGTGCCAGCAGGGATAGGACAGGAGAAGAGACCCAGTACTTC. This rearrangement joins TRBV2 to TRBJ2-5; 7 bases line up with TRBD1. The CDR3 sequence is 14 residues long. Germline V lookup: CDR1 SNHLY, CDR2 FYNNEI. Unmatched junction bases numbered 7, after V lost 6 bases and J lost 3 bases.

This sequence joins TRBV5-8 and TRBJ2-1; tentative D call: TRBD2 (5 bases). This CDR3 region has 11 residues. CDR1 and CDR2 from the germline V gene are SGHTS and YDEGEE. Trimming took 1 base from V and 12 from J, leaving 8 bases between them. In DNA, the CDR3 is TGTGCCAGCAGCTTGATGGACTGGCAGTTCTTC. This gives the protein CASSLMDWQFF.

This clone was seen a handful of times. V gene TRBV4-1 combines with J gene TRBJ1-2; 7 positions agree with TRBD1. V was pared by 3 bases and J by 4 bases, with 11 bases of the junction left unmatched. Germline assignment: CDR1 MGHRA and CDR2 YSYEKL. The CDR3 has 16 residues. The CDR3 coding sequence is TGCGCCAGCAGCCATGCAGGGGGACAGCCGATCTATGGCTACACCTTC. Protein sequence: CASSHAGGQPIYGYTF.

The CDR3 sequence: CASGFSGRGTPNTEAFF. The DNA for the CDR3 is TGTGCTAGTGGTTTCTCGGGCCGAGGGACACCTAACACTGAAGCTTTCTTT. V is TRBV12-5 and J is TRBJ1-1; a possible D gene is TRBD1 (6 bases). Trimming shortened V by 3 bases and J by 2 bases, and 19 bases separated the two germline ends. CDR1 is LGHNT and CDR2 is FRNRAP in the germline V gene. The CDR3 runs 17 residues.

In DNA form, the CDR3 reads TGTGCCAGCAGCCCGCCGGCGGCGGCTAACTATGGCTACACCTTC. The encoded protein is CASSPPAAANYGYTF. The genes are TRBV21-1 and TRBJ1-2. TRBV21-1 is a pseudogene. This CDR3 has 15 amino acids.